This record concerns one T cell receptor (beta chain) sequence. Antigen: not known. The CDR3 extends over 11 amino acids. The germline CDR1 and CDR2 sequences are SQVTM and ANQGSEA. V shed 6 bases and J shed 8 bases, with 13 bases lying between them. The method was immunoSEQ multiplex PCR; TCRdb's version includes in-frame clones alone and lacks a portion of them. The table includes 120,000 or so clones, 81% detected once. The data belong to a study of T cell responses to AZD1222 COVID-19 vaccine. General study findings and limits: Nearly half of spike-specific TCRs reportedly go after variant regions that carry no mutations. Clonal diversity was possibly underestimated, and the donors were mostly white British, with more females.

Sequences were derived from peripheral blood, sampled on day 0 of AZD1222 vaccination. The TCR comes from an adult in good health. This rearrangement joins TRBV29-1 to TRBJ1-2, with a possible D match to TRBD1 (5 bases). In DNA form, the CDR3 reads TGCAGCGTGGGTCGGGGGGTCGGCTACACCTTC. Translating it yields CSVGRGVGYTF.